This T cell receptor (beta chain) was recorded in a study of CD8+CD57+ T cells in acquired aplastic anemia. About the research overall: On average, sorted CD4+ and CD8+ cells gave 2.5 to 4 ug of DNA. Healthy donor CD4+ samples were sequenced to a depth that averaged about 11 million reads. General study results and limits: Common to patients and controls were twenty-nine CD8+ CDR3 sequences. For CD8+ Simpson's diversity, patients and controls showed no significant difference.

This clonotype was counted ten times or more. Its specificity is unknown. CDR3 and TCR beta VDJ profiling relied on genomic DNA as the template. A single record per CDR3 protein comes from TCRdb applying MiXCR to the reads. This sample carries 55,000 to 80,000 distinct CDR3 sequences, under 65% of them seen once, and the ten largest clones take about 8%. Material: sorted CD4+, CD8+, or CD8+CD57+ T cells (not recorded which) from PBMCs. This receptor was identified in a human donor in good health, serving as a control.

The CDR3 coding sequence is TGTGCCAGCAGTTTATCATATCGACAGGGTTTGGCTAGTGGCTACACCTTC. Its translation: CASSLSYRQGLASGYTF. This chain links TRBV27 with TRBJ1-2; TRBD1 aligns across 7 bases. The germline V gene encodes CDR1 MNHEY and CDR2 SMNVEV (reference sequence). The CDR3 runs to 17 residues. J lost 7 bases, V lost 0 bases, and 14 bases had no gene match.